This TCR beta chain was captured in a study of blood T cell repertoires in COVID-19. Study-level background: Samples came from the United States, Italy and Spain, spanning acute and convalescent COVID-19. T cells, B-cell-depleted T cells, or PBMCs provided the cDNA or gDNA that served as material.

The ends were cut back, 5 bases at V and 0 bases at J, with 14 bases in the middle. This CDR3 spans 16 amino acids. The V gene's germline CDR1 is SEHNR and CDR2 FQNEAQ (reference sequence). In the original analysis: Using reference gene primer amplification, nucleated cell counts were estimated. Clones were sequenced by immunoSEQ multiplex PCR, and TCRdb holds only the in-frame ones, with some missing. V, J and clone size derive from that table, while D and trimming were established from the DNA sequence. The sample carries some 100,000 clones, approximately 89% recorded once. This sequence was found in a man aged 45-60 years with acute or convalescent COVID-19. The rearrangement joins TRBV7-9 to TRBJ2-1; D not certain. Sequencing was carried out using peripheral blood. The CDR3 sequence is CASSPPTFPSYNEQFF. The DNA of the CDR3 is TGTGCCAGCAGCCCCCCGACTTTTCCCTCCTACAATGAGCAGTTCTTC. Filled out from reference TRBV7-9 and TRBJ2-1, the complete variable domain reads DTGVSQNPRHKITKRGQNVTFRCDPISEHNRLYWYRQTLGQGPEFLTYFQNEAQLEKSRLLSDRFSAERPKGSFSTLEIQRTEQGDSAMYLCASSPPTFPSYNEQFFGPGTRLTVL.